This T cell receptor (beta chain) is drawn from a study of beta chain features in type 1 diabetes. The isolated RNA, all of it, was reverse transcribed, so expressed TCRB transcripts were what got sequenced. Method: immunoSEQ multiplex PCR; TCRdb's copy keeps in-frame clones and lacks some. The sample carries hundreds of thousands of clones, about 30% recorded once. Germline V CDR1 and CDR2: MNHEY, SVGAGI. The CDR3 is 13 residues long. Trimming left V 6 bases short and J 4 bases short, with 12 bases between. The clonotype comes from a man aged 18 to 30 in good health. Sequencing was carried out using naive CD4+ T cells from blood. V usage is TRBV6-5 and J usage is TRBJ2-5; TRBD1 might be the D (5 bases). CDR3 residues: CASSLQGAETQYF. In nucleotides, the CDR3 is TGTGCCAGCAGCCTTCAGGGTGCAGAGACCCAGTACTTC.